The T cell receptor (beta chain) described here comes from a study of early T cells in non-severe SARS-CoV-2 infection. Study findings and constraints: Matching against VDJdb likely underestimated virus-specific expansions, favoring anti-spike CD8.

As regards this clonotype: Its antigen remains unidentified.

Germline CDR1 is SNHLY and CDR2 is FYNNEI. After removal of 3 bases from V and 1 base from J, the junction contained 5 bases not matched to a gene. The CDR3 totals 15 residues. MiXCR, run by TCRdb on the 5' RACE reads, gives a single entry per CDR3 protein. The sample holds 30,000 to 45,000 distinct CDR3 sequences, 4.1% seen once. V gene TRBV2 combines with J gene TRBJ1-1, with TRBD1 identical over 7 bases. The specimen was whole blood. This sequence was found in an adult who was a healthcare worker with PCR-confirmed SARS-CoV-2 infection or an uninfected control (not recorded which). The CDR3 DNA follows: TGTGCCAGCAGTGAGAACAGGGGCCCGAACACTGAAGCTTTCTTT. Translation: CASSENRGPNTEAFF.